A selection of T cell receptor beta chains follows, all from one sample in a study of cytomegalovirus exposure and HLA in healthy donors. The assay was immunoSEQ multiplex PCR, and TCRdb's table has in-frame clones only and misses some. The repertoire holds about 120,000 clones, about 8% seen once, with around 6% in the top ten. The sequenced material came from PBMCs. All receptors derive from a woman aged 40-49 years in good health and CMV-seropositive. CDR3s include the opening cysteine and the closing phenylalanine or tryptophan. D genes are given only for firm matches. The size field is filled for only some rows; it gives once, few, many or a size class.

j_call clone_size v_call d_call cdr3_aa cdr3_nt
TRBJ1-1 few TRBV10-2 TRBD1 CASSETGGLNTEAFF TGCGCCAGCAGTGAGACAGGGGGTTTGAACACTGAAGCTTTCTTT
TRBJ1-1 - TRBV20-1 - CSASDFRQAFF TGCAGTGCGTCGGACTTTAGGCAGGCTTTCTTT
TRBJ2-3 few TRBV7-2 TRBD2 CASSLRWTSTTDTQYF TGTGCCAGCAGCTTAAGGTGGACTAGCACCACAGATACGCAGTATTTT
TRBJ2-3 - TRBV6-5 - CASSYQVPSTDTQYF TGTGCCAGCAGTTACCAGGTTCCCAGCACAGATACGCAGTATTTT
TRBJ2-7 - TRBV13 TRBD2 CASSPRLAGRYEQYF TGTGCCAGCAGCCCGAGACTAGCGGGGCGCTACGAGCAGTACTTC
TRBJ1-1 - TRBV6-5 - CASGVQGFPNTEAFF TGTGCCAGCGGTGTCCAGGGATTCCCTAACACTGAAGCTTTCTTT
TRBJ2-1 - TRBV9 - CASSSGWSSSYNEQFF TGTGCCAGCAGCTCCGGGTGGAGCTCTAGTTACAATGAGCAGTTCTTC
TRBJ2-5 few TRBV5-1 TRBD2 CASSTGTIQETQYF TGCGCCAGCAGCACCGGGACTATCCAAGAGACCCAGTACTTC
TRBJ1-2 few TRBV5-4 - CASSPGQHYGYTF TGTGCCAGCAGCCCAGGACAGCACTATGGCTACACCTTC
TRBJ1-2 - TRBV5-1 - CASSSPEGSDGYTF TGCGCCAGCAGCTCCCCTGAGGGTTCAGATGGCTACACCTTC
TRBJ1-2 few TRBV4-2 - CASSQAGQNYGYTF TGTGCCAGCAGCCAGGCCGGACAGAACTATGGCTACACCTTC
TRBJ1-1 - TRBV7-9 TRBD1 CASSLGDRGTEAFF TGTGCCAGCAGCTTAGGGGACAGGGGCACTGAAGCTTTCTTT
TRBJ1-1 few TRBV4-1 TRBD1 CASSQRGDRGNTEAFF TGCGCCAGCAGCCAAAGGGGGGACAGGGGGAACACTGAAGCTTTCTTT
TRBJ1-1 - TRBV29-1 TRBD1 CSVLSRTGGFMNTEAFF TGCAGCGTTCTCTCCCGGACAGGGGGCTTTATGAACACTGAAGCTTTCTTT
TRBJ2-2 few TRBV5-4 - CASSFSGELFF TGTGCCAGCAGCTTCTCCGGGGAGCTGTTTTTT
TRBJ2-7 - TRBV25-1 - CASSELGGLGAYEQYF TGTGCCAGCAGTGAATTGGGGGGTTTGGGCGCCTACGAGCAGTACTTC
TRBJ2-1 few TRBV9 TRBD2 CASSVAAGGYNEQFF TGTGCCAGCAGCGTAGCAGCGGGGGGGTACAATGAGCAGTTCTTC
TRBJ2-7 few TRBV7-8 - CASSFPGPYEQYF TGTGCCAGCAGCTTTCCAGGGCCCTACGAGCAGTACTTC
TRBJ1-4 few TRBV18 TRBD1 CASALQGKNEKLFF TGTGCCAGCGCTCTACAGGGGAAGAATGAAAAACTGTTTTTT
TRBJ2-2 - TRBV6-5 - CASSYGGRGTGELFF TGTGCCAGCAGTTACGGTGGCCGCGGCACCGGGGAGCTGTTTTTT
TRBJ1-1 - TRBV15 TRBD1 CATSERDRGRTEAFF TGTGCCACCAGCGAGAGGGACAGGGGACGCACTGAAGCTTTCTTT
TRBJ2-5 - TRBV7-2 TRBD2 CASSPTSGGTETQYF TGTGCCAGCAGCCCGACTAGCGGGGGGACAGAGACCCAGTACTTC
TRBJ1-6 - TRBV4-1 - CASSQVRSVASPLHF TGCGCCAGCAGCCAAGTGAGGAGCGTCGCCTCACCCCTCCACTTT
TRBJ1-5 - TRBV5-5 TRBD1 CASSSTGYSNQPQHF TGTGCCAGCAGCTCGACAGGGTATAGCAATCAGCCCCAGCATTTT
TRBJ1-4 - TRBV30 - CAWSLDEKLFF TGTGCCTGGAGTCTAGATGAAAAACTGTTTTTT
TRBJ1-1 few TRBV1 - CTSSPKTKGDTEAFF TGCACCAGCAGCCCTAAAACTAAAGGGGACACTGAAGCTTTCTTT
TRBJ1-4 - TRBV6-5 - CASRGATNEKLFF TGTGCCTCTCGGGGTGCAACTAATGAAAAACTGTTTTTT
TRBJ1-2 few TRBV5-6 TRBD1 CASSLDAGGHYGYTF TGTGCCAGCAGCTTGGATGCAGGGGGCCACTATGGCTACACCTTC
TRBJ1-5 - TRBV27 - CASSFLGRGSNQPQHF TGTGCCAGCAGTTTCTTGGGCCGCGGGAGCAATCAGCCCCAGCATTTT
TRBJ2-7 - TRBV28 TRBD1 CASRTGASYEQYF TGTGCCAGCAGGACAGGGGCATCCTACGAGCAGTACTTC
TRBJ2-2 - TRBV27 TRBD1 CASRADRGIGELFF TGTGCCAGCAGAGCGGACAGGGGTATCGGGGAGCTGTTTTTT
TRBJ1-2 few TRBV29-1 - CSVSKGTGFGDSSYGYTF TGCAGCGTTTCCAAGGGAACGGGATTCGGAGATAGCTCCTATGGCTACACCTTC
TRBJ1-2 - TRBV7-6 TRBD1 CASSLLGRQGNSYGYTF TGTGCCAGCAGCTTACTAGGGCGACAGGGGAATTCCTATGGCTACACCTTC
TRBJ2-7 - TRBV27 TRBD2 CASRARGGRREQYF TGTGCCAGCAGAGCGCGGGGGGGCAGGAGGGAGCAGTACTTC
TRBJ2-2 - TRBV5-1 TRBD1 CASSTGTGNGELFF TGCGCCAGCAGCACAGGGACAGGAAACGGGGAGCTGTTTTTT
TRBJ2-7 - TRBV5-6 - CASSSPSGSHLSYEQYF TGTGCCAGCAGCTCCCCGTCCGGTTCCCATCTCTCCTACGAGCAGTACTTC
TRBJ1-2 - TRBV7-8 TRBD1 CASSLDREYGYTF TGTGCCAGCAGCTTGGACAGGGAATATGGCTACACCTTC
TRBJ2-7 - TRBV25-1 - CASSELGGSPYEQYF TGTGCCAGCAGTGAATTGGGGGGTAGCCCCTACGAGCAGTACTTC
TRBJ2-7 few TRBV5-1 - CASSLRGVPLSSYEQYF TGCGCCAGCAGCTTGCGCGGCGTACCCCTTAGCTCCTACGAGCAGTACTTC
TRBJ2-3 - TRBV30 TRBD2 CAWGSGGEGTDTQYF TGTGCCTGGGGGAGCGGGGGGGAAGGCACAGATACGCAGTATTTT
TRBJ2-2 few TRBV7-7 - CASSTDRPNTGELFF TGTGCCAGCAGCACGGACAGACCTAACACCGGGGAGCTGTTTTTT
TRBJ1-3 few TRBV2 TRBD1 CASRAGQVGYTIYF TGTGCCAGCAGGGCGGGACAGGTTGGGTACACCATATATTTT